This T cell receptor beta chain comes out of a study of cytomegalovirus exposure and HLA in healthy donors. General observations from the study: Cytomegalovirus-associated TCR beta chains were listed, numbering roughly 150.

The CDR3 covers 13 residues. Deletions cut 0 bases from V and 3 bases from J, with 6 bases between. Per the germline V gene, CDR1 is SGDLS and CDR2 is YYNGEE. In regard to this clone: Its antigen is undetermined.

The study ran its PCR with 60 Vbeta and 13 Jbeta primers. Clones were read by immunoSEQ multiplex PCR, and TCRdb kept only the in-frame ones, dropping some. The table records about 110,000 clones, roughly 70% of them present only once. The sequenced sample was PBMCs. This chain joins TRBV9 and TRBJ1-1, with D possibly matching TRBD1 (6 bases). The source of this sequence is a man between 40 and 49 years old in good health and CMV-seropositive. This CDR3 is CASSVGGHTEAFF. For the CDR3, the DNA is TGTGCCAGCAGCGTAGGGGGGCACACTGAAGCTTTCTTT. Filled out from reference TRBV9 and TRBJ1-1, the complete variable domain reads DSGVTQTPKHLITATGQRVTLRCSPRSGDLSVYWYQQSLDQGLQFLIQYYNGEERAKGNILERFSAQQFPDLHSELNLSSLELGDSALYFCASSVGGHTEAFFGQGTRLTVV.